This is a list of T cell receptor beta chains from one sample in a study of blood T cells in healthy people across ages. TCRdb used MiXCR to reprocess the 5' RACE reads, holding one entry per CDR3 protein. Here the sample spans around 1.5 million distinct CDR3 sequences, 42% being singletons. Sequencing used blood. The receptors were sampled from a woman under 30 in good health. Each CDR3 is given with its conserved first and last residue. D genes are given only for firm matches. Clone size is shown for a subset of rows, as once, few, many or a class of expanded clone.

-,TRBJ1-4,few,TRBV5-5,TGTGCCAGCAGCGAAGCCGGTGGGGCTAATGAAAAACTGTTTTTT,CASSEAGGANEKLFF
-,TRBJ2-5,-,TRBV4-1,TGCGCCAGCAGCCAAGATGGGTGGGAGCAGTACTTC,CASSQDGWEQYF
-,TRBJ1-5,many,TRBV30,TGTGCCTGGAGGACGGGAGGTGGGAATCAGCCCCAGCATTTT,CAWRTGGGNQPQHF
-,TRBJ1-2,-,TRBV25-1,TGTGCCAGCCGGGACGCCTATGGCTACACCTTC,CASRDAYGYTF
-,TRBJ2-5,-,TRBV20-1,TGCAGTGCTAGAGTCGTAGAGAAGGGGGAGACCCAGTACTTC,CSARVVEKGETQYF
TRBD1,TRBJ2-5,-,TRBV12-3/TRBV12-4,TGTGCCAGCACCAAAAGGACAGGAGGAGATCCTTTCCAAGAGACCCAGTACTTC,CASTKRTGGDPFQETQYF
-,TRBJ1-2,-,TRBV20-1,TGCAGTGCTGAGCCCCAGGGAGTCTATGGCCACACCTTC,CSAEPQGVYGHTF
-,TRBJ1-1,-,TRBV7-2,TGTGCCAGCGGGATGGGGAGGGGGAACACTGAAGCTTTCTTT,CASGMGRGNTEAFF
-,TRBJ2-5,-,TRBV6-5,TGTGCCAGCAGTTACGACCGGTGGGTCCAAGAGACCCAGTACTTC,CASSYDRWVQETQYF
TRBD2,TRBJ2-1,-,TRBV4-1,TGCGCCAGCAGCCAAGGACTGGCTAGCGGGGCTAGCTCCTACAATGAGCAGTTCTTC,CASSQGLASGASSYNEQFF
-,TRBJ1-1,-,TRBV2,TGTGCCAGCAGTCAGGACAAGAACACTGAAGCTTTCTTT,CASSQDKNTEAFF
TRBD2,TRBJ2-1,many,TRBV27,TGTGCCAGCAGTTCAGCTAGCGGGTCATACAATGAGCAGTTCTTC,CASSSASGSYNEQFF
-,TRBJ2-5,-,TRBV6-4,TGTGCCAGCAGCAGGGAATCAGGAACTCAAGAGACCCAGTACTTC,CASSRESGTQETQYF
-,TRBJ2-1,-,TRBV7-2,TGTGCCAGCAGCCCCCGAGGGGCTGGGCAGTTCTTC,CASSPRGAGQFF
-,TRBJ1-2,few,TRBV3-1,TGTGCCAGCAGCCAACGGACAGCTCCTAACTATGGCTACACCTTC,CASSQRTAPNYGYTF
-,TRBJ1-1,-,TRBV20-1,TGCAGCCACGGACCCGTTGTCGCTTTCTTT,CSHGPVVAFF
-,TRBJ2-7,-,TRBV6-2/TRBV6-3,TGTGCCAGCAGTGACGGTTGGACCCAGAGAGTCTACGAGCAGTACTTC,CASSDGWTQRVYEQYF
TRBD1,TRBJ1-3,-,TRBV6-1,TGTGCCAGCAGTGTGTCCGGGACAGGGTCTGTCGGAAACACCATATATTTT,CASSVSGTGSVGNTIYF
TRBD2,TRBJ2-3,few,TRBV14,TGTGCCAGCAGCCCGAGGACTAGCGGGAGGCCCACTAGCACAGATACGCAGTATTTT,CASSPRTSGRPTSTDTQYF
-,TRBJ2-1,many,TRBV20-1,TGCAGTGCTAGAGATTTGGGGCACAATGAGCAGTTCTTC,CSARDLGHNEQFF
-,TRBJ1-1,few,TRBV29-1,TGCAGCGGATCATGGTCATCGAACACTGAAGCTTTCTTT,CSGSWSSNTEAFF
-,TRBJ2-2,once,TRBV12-3/TRBV12-4,TGTGCCAGCAGTTTTCTCACTAGATCGAACACCGGGGAGCTGTTTTTT,CASSFLTRSNTGELFF
-,TRBJ1-1,few,TRBV12-3/TRBV12-4,TGTGCCAGCATCACTGCAGGAATGAACACTGAAGCTTTCTTT,CASITAGMNTEAFF
-,TRBJ2-2,-,TRBV4-1,TGCGCCAGCAGCCAAGATTGGACCTCGCCGACGAACACCGGGGAGCTGTTTTTT,CASSQDWTSPTNTGELFF
-,TRBJ2-1,-,TRBV5-1,TGCGCCAGCAGCTCGGGCTATTTAAGCTCCAATGAGCAGTTCTTC,CASSSGYLSSNEQFF
TRBD2,TRBJ2-3,-,TRBV28,TGTGCCAGCAGTTTTCGGGGACTAGGGGCAGATACGCAGTATTTT,CASSFRGLGADTQYF
TRBD1,TRBJ1-4,-,TRBV6-1,TGTGCCAGCAGTGAAGGACAGGGGCGTACTGAAAAACTGTTTTTT,CASSEGQGRTEKLFF
-,TRBJ2-2,-,TRBV12-3/TRBV12-4,TGTGCCAGCAGTTTGGGGGCCGGGGGGACGAACACCGGGGAGCTGTTTTTT,CASSLGAGGTNTGELFF
TRBD2,TRBJ2-2,-,TRBV7-2,TGTGCCAGCAGCCCACCGGGACTAGCTTGGAGGGTGTTTTTT,CASSPPGLAWRVFF
-,TRBJ2-7,few,TRBV6-1,TGTGCCAGCAGCGAGAGGGTTCAGCCCTACTACGAGCAGTACTTC,CASSERVQPYYEQYF
-,TRBJ1-2,-,TRBV9,TGTGCCAGCAGCCCCACAGGGTACGGTGGCGACACCTTC,CASSPTGYGGDTF
TRBD2,TRBJ2-7,-,TRBV6-2/TRBV6-3,TGTGCCAGCGGGAAAGGACTAGCGGCTAATGAGCAGTACTTC,CASGKGLAANEQYF
-,TRBJ2-7,-,TRBV20-1,TGCAGTGCTAGCCCCCCGGGTTTCTACGAGCAGTACTTC,CSASPPGFYEQYF
TRBD1,TRBJ1-4,-,TRBV12-3/TRBV12-4,TGTGCCAGCAGTATGGGACAGGGGGCACGTAATGAAAAACTGTTTTTT,CASSMGQGARNEKLFF